Below, one T cell receptor beta chain is given with its context. Its antigen is still unknown. The sample originates from a study of shared clonotypes between healthy human individuals. Study results and limitations: Sequencing of the sorted subsets was shown by rarefaction to be incomplete despite large depth. Clonotype sharing across donors was expected to vary with sequencing depth. Naive subsets usually exceeded memory subsets in estimated richness.

With CCR7-negative CD45RA+ TemRA cells, CD45RO+ cells were combined in CD8 memory. V was pared by 8 bases and J by 5 bases, with 7 bases between. The CDR3 loop spans 10 amino acids. CDR1 and CDR2 (germline): GTSNPN, SVGIG (reference sequence). Assay: immunoSEQ multiplex PCR; the TCRdb copy retains only in-frame clones and omits some. This table has around 370,000 clones, around 96% appearing once. The receptor's source is a young man in good health. The sample was memory CD8+ T cells sorted from blood. Subset in this sample: CD45RO+ cells pooled with CCR7-negative TemRA cells. The genes are TRBV30 and TRBJ2-1; D not resolved. The CDR3 region has the DNA TGTGCCGGATTACACAATGAGCAGTTCTTC. Protein product: CAGLHNEQFF.